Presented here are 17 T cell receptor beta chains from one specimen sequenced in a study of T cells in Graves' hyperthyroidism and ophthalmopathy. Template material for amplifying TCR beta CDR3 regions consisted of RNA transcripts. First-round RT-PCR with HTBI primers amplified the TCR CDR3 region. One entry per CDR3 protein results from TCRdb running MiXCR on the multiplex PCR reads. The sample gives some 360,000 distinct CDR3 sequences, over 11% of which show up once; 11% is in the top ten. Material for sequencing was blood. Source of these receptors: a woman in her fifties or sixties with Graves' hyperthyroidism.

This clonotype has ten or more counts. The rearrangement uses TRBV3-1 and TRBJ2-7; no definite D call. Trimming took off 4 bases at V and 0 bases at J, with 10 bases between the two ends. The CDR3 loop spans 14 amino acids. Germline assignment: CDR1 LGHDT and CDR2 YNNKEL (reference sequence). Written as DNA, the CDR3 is TGTGCCAGCAGCCGGGCGGAGAACTCCTACGAGCAGTACTTC. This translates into CASSRAENSYEQYF.

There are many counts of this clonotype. CDR3: CATQDTYYEQYF. CDR3 DNA: TGTGCCACCCAGGACACTTACTACGAGCAGTACTTC. This chain uses TRBV24-1 with TRBJ2-7, with D possibly being TRBD1 (5 bases). The CDR3 totals 12 residues. Trimming cost V 9 bases and J 3 bases, with 11 bases left between them. Germline V CDR1 and CDR2: KGHDR, SFDVKD.

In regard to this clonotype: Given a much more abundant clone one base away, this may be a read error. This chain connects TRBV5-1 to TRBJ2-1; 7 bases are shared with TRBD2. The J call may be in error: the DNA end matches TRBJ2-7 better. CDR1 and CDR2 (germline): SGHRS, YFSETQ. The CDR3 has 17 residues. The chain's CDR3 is CASSLGLIAGAYNEQYF. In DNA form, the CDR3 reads TGCGCCAGCAGCTTGGGACTGATAGCGGGTGCCTACAATGAGCAGTACTTC.

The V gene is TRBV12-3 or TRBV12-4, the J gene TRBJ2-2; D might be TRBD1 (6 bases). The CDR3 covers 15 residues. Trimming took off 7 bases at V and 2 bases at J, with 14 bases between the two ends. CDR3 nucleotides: TGTGCCAGCACCTCCGGGACACCAAACACCGGGGAGCTGTTTTTT. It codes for CASTSGTPNTGELFF.

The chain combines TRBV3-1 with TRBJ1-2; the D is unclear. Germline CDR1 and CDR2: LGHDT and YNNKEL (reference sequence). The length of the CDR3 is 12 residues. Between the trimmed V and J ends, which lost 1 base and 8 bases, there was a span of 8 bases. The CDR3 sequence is CASSQASRGYTF. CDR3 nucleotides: TGTGCCAGCAGCCAAGCTTCCCGGGGCTACACCTTC.

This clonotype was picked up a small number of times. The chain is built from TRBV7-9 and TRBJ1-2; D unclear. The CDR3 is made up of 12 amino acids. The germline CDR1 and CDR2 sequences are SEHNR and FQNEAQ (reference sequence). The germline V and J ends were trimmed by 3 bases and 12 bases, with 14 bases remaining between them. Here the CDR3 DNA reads TGTGCCAGCAGCTTGGATAATGGCCAGCACACCTTC. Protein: CASSLDNGQHTF.

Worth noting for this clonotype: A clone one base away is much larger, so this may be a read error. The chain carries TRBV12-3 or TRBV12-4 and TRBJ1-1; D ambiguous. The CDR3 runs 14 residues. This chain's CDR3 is CASSLNRLNTEASF. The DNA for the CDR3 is TGTGCCAGCAGTTTAAACAGATTGAACACTGAAGCTTCCTTT.

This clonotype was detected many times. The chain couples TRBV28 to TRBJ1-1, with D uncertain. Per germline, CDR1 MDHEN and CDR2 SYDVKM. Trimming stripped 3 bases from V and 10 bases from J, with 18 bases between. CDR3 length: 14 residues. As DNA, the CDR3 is TGTGCCAGCAGTTTGATAAGTCTGGGAAGTCGAGCTTTCTTT. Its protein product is CASSLISLGSRAFF.

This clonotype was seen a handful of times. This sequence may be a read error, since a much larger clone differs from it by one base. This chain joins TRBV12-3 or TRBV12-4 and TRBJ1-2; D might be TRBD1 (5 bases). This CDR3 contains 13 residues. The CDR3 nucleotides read TGTACCAGCGTATACAGGCTTTACTATGGCTACACCTTC. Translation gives CTSVYRLYYGYTF.

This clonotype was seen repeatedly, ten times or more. The CDR3 here is CSVGLAGNTDTQYF. The CDR3 nucleotides are TGCAGTGTCGGCCTAGCGGGGAACACAGATACGCAGTATTTT. This rearrangement joins TRBV20-1 to TRBJ2-3; 9 nucleotides match TRBD2. This CDR3 region has 14 residues. Germline V gene sequence: CDR1 DFQATT, CDR2 SNEGSKA (reference sequence). With 7 bases clipped from V and 2 bases from J, the junction kept 7 bases outside the gene matches.

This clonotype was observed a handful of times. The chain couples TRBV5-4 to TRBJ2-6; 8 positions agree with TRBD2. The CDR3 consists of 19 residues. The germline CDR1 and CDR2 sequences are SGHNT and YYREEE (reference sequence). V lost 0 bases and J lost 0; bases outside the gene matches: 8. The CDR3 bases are TGTGCCAGCAGCTTGGGTAGCGGGATCTTCCCCTCTGGGGCCAACGTCCTGACTTTC. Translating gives CASSLGSGIFPSGANVLTF.

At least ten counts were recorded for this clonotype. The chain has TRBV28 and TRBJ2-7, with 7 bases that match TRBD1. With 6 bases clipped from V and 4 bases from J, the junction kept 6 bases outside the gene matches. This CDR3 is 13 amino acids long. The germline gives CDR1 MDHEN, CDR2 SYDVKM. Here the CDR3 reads CASSHRGPYEQYF. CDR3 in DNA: TGTGCCAGCAGCCACAGGGGACCGTACGAGCAGTACTTC.

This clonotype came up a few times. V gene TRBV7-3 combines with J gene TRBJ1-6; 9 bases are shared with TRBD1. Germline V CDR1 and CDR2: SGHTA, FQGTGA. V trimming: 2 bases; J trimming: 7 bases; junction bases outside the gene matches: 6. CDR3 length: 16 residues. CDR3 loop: CASSLLGQGANSPLHF. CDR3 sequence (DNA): TGTGCCAGCAGCTTATTGGGACAGGGTGCAAATTCACCCCTCCACTTT.

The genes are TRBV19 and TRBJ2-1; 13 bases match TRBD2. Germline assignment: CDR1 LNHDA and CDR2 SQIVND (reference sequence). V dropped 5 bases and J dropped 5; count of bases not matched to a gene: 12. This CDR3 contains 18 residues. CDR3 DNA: TGTGCCAGTAGTGAACGTTTTGGACTAGCGGGGGTGAACAATGAGCAGTTCTTC. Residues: CASSERFGLAGVNNEQFF.

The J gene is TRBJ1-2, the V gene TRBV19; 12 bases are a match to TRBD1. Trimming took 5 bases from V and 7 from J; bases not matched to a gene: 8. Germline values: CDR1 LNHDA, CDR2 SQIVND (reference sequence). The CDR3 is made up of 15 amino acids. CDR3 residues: CASSLIGDRGPGYTF. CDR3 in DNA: TGTGCCAGTAGTTTAATCGGGGACAGGGGGCCTGGCTACACCTTC.

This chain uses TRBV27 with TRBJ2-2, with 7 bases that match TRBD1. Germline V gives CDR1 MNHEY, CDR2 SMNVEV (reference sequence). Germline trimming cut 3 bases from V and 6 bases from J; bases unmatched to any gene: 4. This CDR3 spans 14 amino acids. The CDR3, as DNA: TGTGCCAGCAGTTTGACAGGGATACCCGGGGAGCTGTTTTTT. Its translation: CASSLTGIPGELFF.

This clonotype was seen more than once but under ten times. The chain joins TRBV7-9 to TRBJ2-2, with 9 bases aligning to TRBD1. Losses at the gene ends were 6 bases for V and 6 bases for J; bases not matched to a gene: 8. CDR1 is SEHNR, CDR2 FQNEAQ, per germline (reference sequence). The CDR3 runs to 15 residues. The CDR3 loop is CASRSTGGRAGELFF. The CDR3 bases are TGTGCCAGCAGATCTACAGGGGGCAGGGCCGGGGAGCTGTTTTTT.